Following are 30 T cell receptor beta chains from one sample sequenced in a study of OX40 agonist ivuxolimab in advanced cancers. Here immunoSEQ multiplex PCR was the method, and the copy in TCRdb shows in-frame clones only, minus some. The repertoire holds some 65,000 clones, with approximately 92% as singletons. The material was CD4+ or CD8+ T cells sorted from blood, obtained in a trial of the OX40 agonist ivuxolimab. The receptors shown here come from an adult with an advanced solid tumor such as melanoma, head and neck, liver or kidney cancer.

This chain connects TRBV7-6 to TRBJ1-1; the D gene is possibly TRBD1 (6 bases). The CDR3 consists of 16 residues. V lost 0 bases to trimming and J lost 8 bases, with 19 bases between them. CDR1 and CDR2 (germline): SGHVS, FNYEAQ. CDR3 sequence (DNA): TGTGCCAGCAGCTTAGCTCCCGGGACGGAAAGGGGGGAAGCTTTCTTT. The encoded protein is CASSLAPGTERGEAFF.

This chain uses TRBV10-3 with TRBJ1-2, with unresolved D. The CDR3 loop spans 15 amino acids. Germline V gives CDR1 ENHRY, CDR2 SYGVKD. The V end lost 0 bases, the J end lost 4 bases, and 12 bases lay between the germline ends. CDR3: CAISESVETIYGYTF. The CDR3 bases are TGTGCCATCAGTGAGTCCGTTGAAACTATCTATGGCTACACCTTC.

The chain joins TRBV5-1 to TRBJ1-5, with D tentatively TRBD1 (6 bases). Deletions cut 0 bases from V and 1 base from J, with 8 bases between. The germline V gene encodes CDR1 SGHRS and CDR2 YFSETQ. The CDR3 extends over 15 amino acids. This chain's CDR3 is CASSLGQGSNQPQHF. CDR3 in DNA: TGCGCCAGCAGCTTGGGGCAGGGGAGCAATCAGCCCCAGCATTTT. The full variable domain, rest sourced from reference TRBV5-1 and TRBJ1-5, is KAGVTQTPRYLIKTRGQQVTLSCSPISGHRSVSWYQQTPGQGLQFLFEYFSETQRNKGNFPGRFSGRQFSNSRSEMNVSTLELGDSALYLCASSLGQGSNQPQHFGDGTRLSIL.

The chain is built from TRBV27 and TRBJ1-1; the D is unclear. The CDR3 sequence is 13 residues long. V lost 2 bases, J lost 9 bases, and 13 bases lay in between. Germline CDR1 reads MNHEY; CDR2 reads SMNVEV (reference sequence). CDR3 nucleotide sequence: TGTGCCAGCAGTTTAGGACCAGCCAACCAAGCTTTCTTT. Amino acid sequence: CASSLGPANQAFF.

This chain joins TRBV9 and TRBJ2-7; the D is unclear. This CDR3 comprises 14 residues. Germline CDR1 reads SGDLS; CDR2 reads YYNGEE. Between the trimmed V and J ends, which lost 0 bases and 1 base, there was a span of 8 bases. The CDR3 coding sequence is TGTGCCAGCAGCGTAGCGGCGGCGTCCTACGAGCAGTACTTC. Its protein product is CASSVAAASYEQYF.

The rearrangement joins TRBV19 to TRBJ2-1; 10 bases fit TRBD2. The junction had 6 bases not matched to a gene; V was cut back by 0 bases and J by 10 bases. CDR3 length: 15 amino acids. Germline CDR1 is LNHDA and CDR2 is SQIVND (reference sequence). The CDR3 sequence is CASSIDERGGAEQFF. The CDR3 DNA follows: TGTGCCAGTAGTATAGATGAGCGGGGGGGCGCGGAGCAGTTCTTC.

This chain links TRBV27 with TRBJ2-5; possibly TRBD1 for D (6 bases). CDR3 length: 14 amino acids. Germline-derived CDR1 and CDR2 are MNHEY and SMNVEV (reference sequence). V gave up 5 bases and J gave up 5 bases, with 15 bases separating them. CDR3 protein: CASSVGRGMETQYF. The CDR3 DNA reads TGTGCCAGCAGTGTGGGCAGGGGAATGGAGACCCAGTACTTC.

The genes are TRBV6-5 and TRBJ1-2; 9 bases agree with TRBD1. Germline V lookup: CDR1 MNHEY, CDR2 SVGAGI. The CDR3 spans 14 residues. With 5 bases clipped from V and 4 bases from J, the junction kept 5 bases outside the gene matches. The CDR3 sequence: CASSPGQGPYGYTF. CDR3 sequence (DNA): TGTGCCAGCAGTCCGGGACAGGGCCCCTATGGCTACACCTTC.

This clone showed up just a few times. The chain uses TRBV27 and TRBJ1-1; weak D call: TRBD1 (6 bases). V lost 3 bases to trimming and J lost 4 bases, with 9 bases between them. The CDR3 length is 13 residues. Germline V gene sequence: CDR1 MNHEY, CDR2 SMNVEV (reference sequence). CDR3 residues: CASSLARGTEAFF. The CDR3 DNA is TGTGCCAGCAGTTTGGCCAGGGGCACTGAAGCTTTCTTT.

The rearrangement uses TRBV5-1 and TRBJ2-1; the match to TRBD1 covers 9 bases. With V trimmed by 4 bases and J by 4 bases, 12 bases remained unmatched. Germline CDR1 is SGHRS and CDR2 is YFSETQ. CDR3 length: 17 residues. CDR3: CASSTDRGNYDYNEQFF. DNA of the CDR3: TGCGCCAGCAGCACGGACAGGGGAAACTACGATTACAATGAGCAGTTCTTC.

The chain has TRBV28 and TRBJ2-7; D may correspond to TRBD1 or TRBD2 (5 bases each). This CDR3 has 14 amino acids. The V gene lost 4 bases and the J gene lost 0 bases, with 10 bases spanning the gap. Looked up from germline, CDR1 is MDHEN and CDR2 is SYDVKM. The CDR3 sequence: CASSSTGTSYEQYF. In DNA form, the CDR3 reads TGTGCCAGCAGTTCAACCGGGACCTCCTACGAGCAGTACTTC.

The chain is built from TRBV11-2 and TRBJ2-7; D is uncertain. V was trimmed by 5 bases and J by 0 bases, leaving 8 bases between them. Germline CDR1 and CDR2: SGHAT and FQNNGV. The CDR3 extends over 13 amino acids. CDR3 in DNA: TGTGCCAGCAGCGTCTGGGACTCCTACGAGCAGTACTTC. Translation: CASSVWDSYEQYF.

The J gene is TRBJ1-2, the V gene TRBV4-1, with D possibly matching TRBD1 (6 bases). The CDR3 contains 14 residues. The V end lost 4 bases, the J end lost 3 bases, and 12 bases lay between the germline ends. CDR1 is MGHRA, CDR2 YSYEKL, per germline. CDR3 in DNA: TGCGCCAGCAGCCCTGGACAGAGTTACTATGGCTACACCTTC. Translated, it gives CASSPGQSYYGYTF.

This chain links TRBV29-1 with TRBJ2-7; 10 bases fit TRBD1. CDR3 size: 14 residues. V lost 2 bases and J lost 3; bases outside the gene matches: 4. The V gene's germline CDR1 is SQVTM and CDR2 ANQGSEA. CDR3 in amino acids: CSVERRTGGYEQYF. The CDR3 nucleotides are TGCAGCGTTGAACGGAGGACAGGGGGCTACGAGCAGTACTTC.

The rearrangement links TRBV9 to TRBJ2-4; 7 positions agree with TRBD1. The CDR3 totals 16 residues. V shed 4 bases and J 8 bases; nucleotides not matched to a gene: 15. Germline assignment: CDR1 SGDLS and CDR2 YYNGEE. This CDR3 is CASSPRPGTENHIQYF. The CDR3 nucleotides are TGTGCCAGCAGCCCCCGACCCGGGACAGAGAATCACATTCAGTACTTC.

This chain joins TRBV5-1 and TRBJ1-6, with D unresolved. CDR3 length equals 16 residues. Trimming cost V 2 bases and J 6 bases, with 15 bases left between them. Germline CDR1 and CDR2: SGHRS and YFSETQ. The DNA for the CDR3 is TGCGCCAGCAGCTTTGGTTTCGGACGGATTAATTCACCCCTCCACTTT. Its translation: CASSFGFGRINSPLHF.

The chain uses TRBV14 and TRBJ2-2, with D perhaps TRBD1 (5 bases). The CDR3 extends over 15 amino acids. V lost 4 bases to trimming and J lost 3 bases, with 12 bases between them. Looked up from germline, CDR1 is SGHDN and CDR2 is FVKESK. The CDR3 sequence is CASSPSDIYTGELFF. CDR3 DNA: TGTGCCAGCAGCCCCTCGGACATTTACACCGGGGAGCTGTTTTTT.

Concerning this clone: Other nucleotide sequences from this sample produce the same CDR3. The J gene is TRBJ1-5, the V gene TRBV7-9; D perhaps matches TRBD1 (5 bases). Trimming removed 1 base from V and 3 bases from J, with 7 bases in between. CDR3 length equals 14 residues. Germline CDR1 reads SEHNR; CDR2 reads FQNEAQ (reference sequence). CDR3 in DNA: TGTGCCAGCAGCTTAGGAGGGGTCAATCAGCCCCAGCATTTT. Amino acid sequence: CASSLGGVNQPQHF. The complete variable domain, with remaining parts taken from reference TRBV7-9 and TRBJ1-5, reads DTGVSQNPRHKITKRGQNVTFRCDPISEHNRLYWYRQTLGQGPEFLTYFQNEAQLEKSRLLSDRFSAERPKGSFSTLEIQRTEQGDSAMYLCASSLGGVNQPQHFGDGTRLSIL.

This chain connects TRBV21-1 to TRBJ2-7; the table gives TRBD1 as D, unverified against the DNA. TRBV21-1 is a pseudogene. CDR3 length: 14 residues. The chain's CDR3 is CASSNTGGCYEQYF. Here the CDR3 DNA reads TGTGCCAGCAGCAATACAGGGGGCTGCTACGAGCAGTACTTC.

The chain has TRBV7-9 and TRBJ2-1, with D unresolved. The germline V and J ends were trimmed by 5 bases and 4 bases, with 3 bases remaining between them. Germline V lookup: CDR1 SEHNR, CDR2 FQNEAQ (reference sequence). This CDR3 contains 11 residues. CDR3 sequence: CASSRYNEQFF. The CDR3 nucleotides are TGTGCCAGCAGCCGATACAATGAGCAGTTCTTC.

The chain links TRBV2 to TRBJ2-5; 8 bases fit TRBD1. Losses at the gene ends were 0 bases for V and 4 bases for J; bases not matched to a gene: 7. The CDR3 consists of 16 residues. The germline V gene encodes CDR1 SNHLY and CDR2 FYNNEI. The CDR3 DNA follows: TGTGCCAGCAGTGAAGCGCTTTTCGACAGGGGAGAGACCCAGTACTTC. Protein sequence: CASSEALFDRGETQYF.

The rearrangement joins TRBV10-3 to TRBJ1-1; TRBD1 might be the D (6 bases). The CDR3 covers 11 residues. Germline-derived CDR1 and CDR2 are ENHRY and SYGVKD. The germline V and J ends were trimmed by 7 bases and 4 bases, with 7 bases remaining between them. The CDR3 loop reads CAIKGGTEAFF. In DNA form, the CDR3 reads TGTGCCATCAAGGGGGGCACTGAAGCTTTCTTT.

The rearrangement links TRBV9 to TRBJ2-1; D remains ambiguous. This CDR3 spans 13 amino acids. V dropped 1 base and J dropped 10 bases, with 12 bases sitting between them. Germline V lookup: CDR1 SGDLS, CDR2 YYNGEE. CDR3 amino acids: CASSVTPPSEQFF. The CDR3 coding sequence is TGTGCCAGCAGCGTAACACCTCCGTCGGAGCAGTTCTTC.

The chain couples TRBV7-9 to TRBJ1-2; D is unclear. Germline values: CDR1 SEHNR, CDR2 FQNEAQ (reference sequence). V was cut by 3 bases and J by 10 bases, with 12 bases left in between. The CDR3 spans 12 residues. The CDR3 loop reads CASSLRTPDYTF. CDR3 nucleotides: TGTGCCAGCAGCTTGCGAACACCAGACTACACCTTC.

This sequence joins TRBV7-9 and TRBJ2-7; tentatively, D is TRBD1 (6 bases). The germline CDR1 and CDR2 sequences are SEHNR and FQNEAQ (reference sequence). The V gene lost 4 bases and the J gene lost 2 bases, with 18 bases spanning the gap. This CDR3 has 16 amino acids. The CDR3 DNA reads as TGTGCCAGCAGCTCTAACACAGGGATTAGACCCTACGAGCAGTACTTC. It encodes CASSSNTGIRPYEQYF.

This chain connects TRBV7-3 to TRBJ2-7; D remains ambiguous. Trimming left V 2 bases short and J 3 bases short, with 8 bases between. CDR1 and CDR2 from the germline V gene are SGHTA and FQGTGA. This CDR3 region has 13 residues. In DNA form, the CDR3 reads TGTGCCAGCAGCTTAGTTCCAGACTACGAGCAGTACTTC. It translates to CASSLVPDYEQYF.

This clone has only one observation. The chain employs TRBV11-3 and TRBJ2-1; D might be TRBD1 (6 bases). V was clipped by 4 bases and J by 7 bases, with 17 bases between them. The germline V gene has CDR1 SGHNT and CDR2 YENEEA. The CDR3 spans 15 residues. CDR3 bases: TGTGCCAGCAGCTCGATCCTAGGGACAAAAAATGAGCAGTTCTTC. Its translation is CASSSILGTKNEQFF.

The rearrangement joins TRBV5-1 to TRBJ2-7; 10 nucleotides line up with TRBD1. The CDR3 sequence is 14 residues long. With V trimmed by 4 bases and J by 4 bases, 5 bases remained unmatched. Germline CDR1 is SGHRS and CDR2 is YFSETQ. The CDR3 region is CASSPWGQGYEQYF. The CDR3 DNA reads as TGCGCCAGCAGCCCATGGGGACAGGGGTACGAGCAGTACTTC.

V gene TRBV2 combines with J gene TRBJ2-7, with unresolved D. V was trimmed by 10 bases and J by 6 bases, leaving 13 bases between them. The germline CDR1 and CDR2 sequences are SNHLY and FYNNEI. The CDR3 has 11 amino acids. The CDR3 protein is CAILATGEQYF. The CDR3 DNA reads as TGTGCCATCCTGGCGACGGGCGAGCAGTACTTC.

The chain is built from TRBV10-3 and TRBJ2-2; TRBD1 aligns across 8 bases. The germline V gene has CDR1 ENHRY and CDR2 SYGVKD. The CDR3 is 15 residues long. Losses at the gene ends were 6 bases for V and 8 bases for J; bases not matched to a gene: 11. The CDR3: CAISGPDRETGELFF. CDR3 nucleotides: TGTGCCATCAGCGGACCGGACAGGGAAACTGGGGAGCTGTTTTTT.